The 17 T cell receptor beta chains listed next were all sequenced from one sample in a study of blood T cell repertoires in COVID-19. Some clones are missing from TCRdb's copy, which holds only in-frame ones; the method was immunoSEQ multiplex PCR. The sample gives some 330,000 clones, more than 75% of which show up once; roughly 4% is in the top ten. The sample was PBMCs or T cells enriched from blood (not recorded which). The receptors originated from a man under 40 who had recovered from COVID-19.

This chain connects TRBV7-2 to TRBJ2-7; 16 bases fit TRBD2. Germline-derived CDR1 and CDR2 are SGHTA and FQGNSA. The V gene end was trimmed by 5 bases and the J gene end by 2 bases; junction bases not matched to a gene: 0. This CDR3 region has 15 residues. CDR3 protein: CASSGTSGRAYEQYF. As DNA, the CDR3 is TGTGCCAGCAGCGGGACTAGCGGGAGGGCCTACGAGCAGTACTTC. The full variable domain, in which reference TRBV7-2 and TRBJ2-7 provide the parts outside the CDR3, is GAGVSQSPSNKVTEKGKDVELRCDPISGHTALYWYRQSLGQGLEFLIYFQGNSAPDKSGLPSDRFSAERTGGSVSTLTIQRTQQEDSAVYLCASSGTSGRAYEQYFGPGTRLTVT.

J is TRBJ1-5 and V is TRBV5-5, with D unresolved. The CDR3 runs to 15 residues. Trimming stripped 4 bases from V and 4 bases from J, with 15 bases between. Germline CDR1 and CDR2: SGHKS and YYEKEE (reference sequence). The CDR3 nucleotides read TGTGCCAGCAGCCACCTAGGCGTCGGGAATCAGCCCCAGCATTTT. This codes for CASSHLGVGNQPQHF.

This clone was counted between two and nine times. The CDR3 here is CASSGDRQGGLDGQPQHF. In DNA form, the CDR3 reads TGTGCCAGCAGTGGGGATCGACAGGGTGGGCTCGATGGTCAGCCCCAGCATTTT. The gene calls are TRBV2 and TRBJ1-5; 7 bases fit TRBD1. CDR3 length: 18 residues. V dropped 4 bases and J dropped 6; count of bases not matched to a gene: 18. Looked up from germline, CDR1 is SNHLY and CDR2 is FYNNEI.

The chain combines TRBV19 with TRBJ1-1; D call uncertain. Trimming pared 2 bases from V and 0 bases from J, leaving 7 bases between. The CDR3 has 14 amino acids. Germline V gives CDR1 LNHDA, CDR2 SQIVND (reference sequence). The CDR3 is CASSIIGVNTEAFF. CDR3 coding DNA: TGTGCCAGTAGTATAATTGGAGTGAACACTGAAGCTTTCTTT.

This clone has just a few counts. This chain's CDR3 is CASSLGPANEQYF. In DNA, the CDR3 is TGTGCCAGCAGTTTGGGGCCGGCCAACGAGCAGTACTTC. The chain employs TRBV12-3 or TRBV12-4 and TRBJ2-7; tentative D call: TRBD1 (5 bases). Trimming shortened V by 3 bases and J by 5 bases, and 11 bases separated the two germline ends. The CDR3 contains 13 residues.

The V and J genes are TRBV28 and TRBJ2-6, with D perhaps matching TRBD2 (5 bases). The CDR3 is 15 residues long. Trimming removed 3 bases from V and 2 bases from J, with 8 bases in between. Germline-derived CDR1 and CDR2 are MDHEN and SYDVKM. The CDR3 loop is CASSFYGAGANVLTF. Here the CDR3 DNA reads TGTGCCAGCAGTTTCTACGGGGCTGGGGCCAACGTCCTGACTTTC.

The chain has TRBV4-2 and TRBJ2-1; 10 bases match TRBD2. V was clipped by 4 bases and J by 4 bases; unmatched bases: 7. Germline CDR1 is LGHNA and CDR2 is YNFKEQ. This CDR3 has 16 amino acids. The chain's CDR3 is CASSPVGLAVYNEQFF. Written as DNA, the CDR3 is TGTGCCAGCAGCCCGGTAGGACTAGCGGTTTACAATGAGCAGTTCTTC.

This CDR3 reads CASSEALEQGGSSSYNEQFF. The CDR3 DNA is TGTGCCAGCAGTGAAGCTCTGGAACAGGGGGGCTCTAGCTCCTACAATGAGCAGTTCTTC. The chain has TRBV6-1 and TRBJ2-1; TRBD1 matches at 8 bases. CDR3 length: 20 amino acids. The junction had 13 bases not matched to a gene; V was cut back by 0 bases and J by 0 bases. Germline V gene sequence: CDR1 MNHNS, CDR2 SASEGT.

In DNA, the CDR3 is TGCGCCAGCAGGCAAACTAGCGGGGGGGGAGCCTACGAGCAGTACTTC. It yields the protein CASRQTSGGGAYEQYF. The gene calls are TRBV4-1 and TRBJ2-7; 13 nucleotides agree with TRBD2. Per the germline V gene, CDR1 is MGHRA and CDR2 is YSYEKL. V dropped 6 bases and J dropped 2; count of bases not matched to a gene: 7. This CDR3 region has 16 residues.

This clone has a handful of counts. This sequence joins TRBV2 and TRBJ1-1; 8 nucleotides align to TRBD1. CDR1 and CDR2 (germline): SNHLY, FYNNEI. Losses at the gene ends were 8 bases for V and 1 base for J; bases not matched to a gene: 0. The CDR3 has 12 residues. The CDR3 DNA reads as TGTGCCAGCGGACAGGGGAACACTGAAGCTTTCTTT. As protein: CASGQGNTEAFF.

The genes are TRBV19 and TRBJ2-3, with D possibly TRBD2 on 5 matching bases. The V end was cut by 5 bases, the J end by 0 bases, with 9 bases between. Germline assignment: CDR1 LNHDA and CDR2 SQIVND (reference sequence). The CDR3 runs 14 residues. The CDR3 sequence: CASSAGLSTDTQYF. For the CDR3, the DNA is TGTGCCAGTAGTGCCGGACTGAGCACAGATACGCAGTATTTT.

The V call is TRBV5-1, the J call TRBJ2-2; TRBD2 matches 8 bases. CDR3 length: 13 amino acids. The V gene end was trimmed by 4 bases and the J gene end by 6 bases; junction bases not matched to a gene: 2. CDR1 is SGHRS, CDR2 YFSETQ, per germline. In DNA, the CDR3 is TGCGCCAGCAGCAGAGCGGGGGCCGGGGAGCTGTTTTTT. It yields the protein CASSRAGAGELFF.

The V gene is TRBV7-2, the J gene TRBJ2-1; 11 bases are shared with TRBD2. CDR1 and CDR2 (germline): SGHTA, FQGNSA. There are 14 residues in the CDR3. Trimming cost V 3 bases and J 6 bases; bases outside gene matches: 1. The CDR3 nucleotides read TGTGCCAGCAGCTTCGGACTAGCGGGCAATGAGCAGTTCTTC. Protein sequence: CASSFGLAGNEQFF.

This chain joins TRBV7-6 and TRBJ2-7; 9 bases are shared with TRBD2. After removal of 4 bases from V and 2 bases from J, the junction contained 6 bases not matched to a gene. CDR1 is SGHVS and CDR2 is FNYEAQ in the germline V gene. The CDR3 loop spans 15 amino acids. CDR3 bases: TGTGCCAGCAGCTACGGAGTAGCGGGGGCCTACGAGCAGTACTTC. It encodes CASSYGVAGAYEQYF.

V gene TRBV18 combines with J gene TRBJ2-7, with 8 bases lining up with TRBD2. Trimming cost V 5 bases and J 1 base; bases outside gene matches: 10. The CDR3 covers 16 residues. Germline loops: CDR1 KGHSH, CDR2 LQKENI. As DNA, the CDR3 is TGTGCCAGCTCATCCCCTGGGGCTAGCGGGTCCTACGAGCAGTACTTC. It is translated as CASSSPGASGSYEQYF.

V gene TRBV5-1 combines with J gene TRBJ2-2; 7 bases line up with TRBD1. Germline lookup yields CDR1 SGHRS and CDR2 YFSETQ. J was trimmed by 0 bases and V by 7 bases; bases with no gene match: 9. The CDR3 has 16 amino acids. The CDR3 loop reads CASGEGGRSNTGELFF. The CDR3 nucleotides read TGCGCCAGCGGGGAAGGGGGCCGCTCGAACACCGGGGAGCTGTTTTTT.

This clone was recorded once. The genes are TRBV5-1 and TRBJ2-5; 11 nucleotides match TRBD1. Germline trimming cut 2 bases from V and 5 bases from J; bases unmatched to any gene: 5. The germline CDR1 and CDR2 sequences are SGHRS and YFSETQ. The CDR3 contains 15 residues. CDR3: CASSFGTGGLETQYF. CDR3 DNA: TGCGCCAGCAGCTTCGGGACAGGGGGGTTGGAGACCCAGTACTTC. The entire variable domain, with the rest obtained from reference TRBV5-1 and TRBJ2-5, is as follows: KAGVTQTPRYLIKTRGQQVTLSCSPISGHRSVSWYQQTPGQGLQFLFEYFSETQRNKGNFPGRFSGRQFSNSRSEMNVSTLELGDSALYLCASSFGTGGLETQYFGPGTRLLVL.